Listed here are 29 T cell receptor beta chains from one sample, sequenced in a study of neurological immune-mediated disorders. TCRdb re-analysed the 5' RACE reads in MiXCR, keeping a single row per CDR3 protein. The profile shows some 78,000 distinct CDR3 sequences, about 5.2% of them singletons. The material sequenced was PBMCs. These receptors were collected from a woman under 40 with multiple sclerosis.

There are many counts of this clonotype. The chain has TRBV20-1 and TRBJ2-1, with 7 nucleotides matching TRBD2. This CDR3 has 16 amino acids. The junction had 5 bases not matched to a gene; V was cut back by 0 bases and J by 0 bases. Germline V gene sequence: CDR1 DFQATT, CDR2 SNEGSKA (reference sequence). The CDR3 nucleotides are TGCAGTGCTAGAGATAACGGGAGGAGCTCCTACAATGAGCAGTTCTTC. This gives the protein CSARDNGRSSYNEQFF.

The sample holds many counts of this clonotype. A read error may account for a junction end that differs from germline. For the CDR3, the DNA is TGTGCCAGCAGCAAAGAGGTCGGGGGTATCTACGAGCAGTACTTC. Its translation: CASSKEVGGIYEQYF. J is TRBJ2-7 and V is TRBV14; D possibly corresponds to TRBD2 (6 bases). The CDR3 has 15 residues. The germline V gene has CDR1 SGHDN and CDR2 FVKESK.

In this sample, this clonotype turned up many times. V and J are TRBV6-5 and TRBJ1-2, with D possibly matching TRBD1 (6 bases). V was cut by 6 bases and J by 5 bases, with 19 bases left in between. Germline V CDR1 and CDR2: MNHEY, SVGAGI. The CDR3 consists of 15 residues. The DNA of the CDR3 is TGTGCCAGCAGACTCATGGGGGCGGAGGGTTATGGCTACACCTTC. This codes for CASRLMGAEGYGYTF.

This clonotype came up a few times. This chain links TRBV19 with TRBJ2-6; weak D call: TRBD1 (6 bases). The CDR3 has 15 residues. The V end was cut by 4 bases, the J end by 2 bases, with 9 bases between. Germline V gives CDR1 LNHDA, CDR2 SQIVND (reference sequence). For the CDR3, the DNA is TGTGCCAGTAGTACTTCAGGGGCTGGGGCCAACGTCCTGACTTTC. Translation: CASSTSGAGANVLTF.

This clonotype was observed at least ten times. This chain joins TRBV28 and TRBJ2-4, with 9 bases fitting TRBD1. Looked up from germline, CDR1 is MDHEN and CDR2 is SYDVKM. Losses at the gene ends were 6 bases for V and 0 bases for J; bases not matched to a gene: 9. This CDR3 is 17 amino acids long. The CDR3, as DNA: TGTGCCAGCAGCCAGGGACAGGGAGTTTTAGCCAAAAACATTCAGTACTTC. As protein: CASSQGQGVLAKNIQYF. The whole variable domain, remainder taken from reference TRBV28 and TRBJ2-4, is DVKVTQSSRYLVKRTGEKVFLECVQDMDHENMFWYRQDPGLGLRLIYFSYDVKMKEKGDIPEGYSVSREKKERFSLILESASTNQTSMYLCASSQGQGVLAKNIQYFGAGTRLSVL.

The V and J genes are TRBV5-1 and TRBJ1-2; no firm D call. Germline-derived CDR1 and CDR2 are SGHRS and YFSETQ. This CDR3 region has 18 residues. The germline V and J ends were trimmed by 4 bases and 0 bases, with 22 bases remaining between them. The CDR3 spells CASSIDGSRGGANYGYTF. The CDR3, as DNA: TGCGCCAGCAGCATCGACGGGTCCCGAGGAGGAGCTAACTATGGCTACACCTTC.

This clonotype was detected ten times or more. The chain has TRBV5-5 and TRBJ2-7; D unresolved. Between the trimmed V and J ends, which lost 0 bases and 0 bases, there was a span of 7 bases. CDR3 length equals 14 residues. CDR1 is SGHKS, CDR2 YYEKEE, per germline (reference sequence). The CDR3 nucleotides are TGTGCCAGCAGCTTGGAATGGGGCTCCTACGAGCAGTACTTC. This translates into CASSLEWGSYEQYF.

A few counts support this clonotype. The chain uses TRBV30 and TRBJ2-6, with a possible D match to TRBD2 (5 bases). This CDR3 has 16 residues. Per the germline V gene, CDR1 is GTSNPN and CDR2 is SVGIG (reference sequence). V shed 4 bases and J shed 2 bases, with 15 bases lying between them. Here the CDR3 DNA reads TGTGCCTGGACTAGATCCGGGGTCACTGGGGCCAACGTCCTGACTTTC. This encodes CAWTRSGVTGANVLTF.

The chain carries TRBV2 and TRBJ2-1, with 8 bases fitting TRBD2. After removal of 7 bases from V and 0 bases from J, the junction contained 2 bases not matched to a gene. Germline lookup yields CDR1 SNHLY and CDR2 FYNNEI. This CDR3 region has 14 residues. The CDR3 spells CASTGTSSYNEQFF. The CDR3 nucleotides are TGTGCCAGCACCGGGACTAGCTCCTACAATGAGCAGTTCTTC.

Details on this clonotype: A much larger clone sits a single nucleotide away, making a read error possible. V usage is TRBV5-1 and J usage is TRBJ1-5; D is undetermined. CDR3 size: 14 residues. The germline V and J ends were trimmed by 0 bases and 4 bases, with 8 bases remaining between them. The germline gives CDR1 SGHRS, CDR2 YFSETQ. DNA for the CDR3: TGCGCCAGCAGCTTGGGGGATCAGAATCAGCCCCAGCATTTT. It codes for CASSLGDQNQPQHF.

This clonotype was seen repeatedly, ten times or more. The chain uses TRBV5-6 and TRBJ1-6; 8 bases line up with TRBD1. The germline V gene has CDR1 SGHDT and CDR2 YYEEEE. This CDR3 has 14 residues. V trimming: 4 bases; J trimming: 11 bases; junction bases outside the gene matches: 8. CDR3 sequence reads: CASSRTGFGTPLHF. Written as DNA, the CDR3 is TGTGCCAGCAGCCGGACAGGGTTTGGAACACCCCTCCACTTT.

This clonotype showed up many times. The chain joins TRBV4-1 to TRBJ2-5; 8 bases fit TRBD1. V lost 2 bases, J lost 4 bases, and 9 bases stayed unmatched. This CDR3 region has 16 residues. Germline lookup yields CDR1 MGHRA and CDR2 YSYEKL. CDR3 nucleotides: TGCGCCAGCAGCCAACTACAGGGGGATCTCCGAGAGACCCAGTACTTC. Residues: CASSQLQGDLRETQYF.

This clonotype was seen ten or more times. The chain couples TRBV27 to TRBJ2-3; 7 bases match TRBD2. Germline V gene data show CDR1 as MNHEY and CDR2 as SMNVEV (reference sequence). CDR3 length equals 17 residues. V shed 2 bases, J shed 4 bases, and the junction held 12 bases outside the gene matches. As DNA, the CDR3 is TGTGCCAGCAGTTTAATTTCCTGGGGGGGGTCCTCAGATACGCAGTATTTT. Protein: CASSLISWGGSSDTQYF.

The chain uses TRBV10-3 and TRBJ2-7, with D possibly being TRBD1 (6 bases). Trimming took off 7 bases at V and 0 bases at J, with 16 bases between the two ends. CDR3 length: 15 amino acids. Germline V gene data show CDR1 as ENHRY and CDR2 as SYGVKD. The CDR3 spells CAIKAPGASSYEQYF. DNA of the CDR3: TGTGCCATCAAGGCCCCAGGGGCATCCTCCTACGAGCAGTACTTC.

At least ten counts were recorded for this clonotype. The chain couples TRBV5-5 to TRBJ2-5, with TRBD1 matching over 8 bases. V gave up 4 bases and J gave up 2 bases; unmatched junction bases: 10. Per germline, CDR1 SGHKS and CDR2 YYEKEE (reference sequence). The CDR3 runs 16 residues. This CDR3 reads CASSPRQGSGQETQYF. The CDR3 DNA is TGTGCCAGCAGCCCGCGACAGGGGTCGGGGCAAGAGACCCAGTACTTC.

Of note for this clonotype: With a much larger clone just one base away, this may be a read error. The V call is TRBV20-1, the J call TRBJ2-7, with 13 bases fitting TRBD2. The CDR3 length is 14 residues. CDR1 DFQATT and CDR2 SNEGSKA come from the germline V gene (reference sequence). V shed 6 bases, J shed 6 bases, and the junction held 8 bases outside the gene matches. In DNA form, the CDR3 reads TGCAGTGCGGCGAGACTAGCGGGAGGAGGCGAGCAGTACTTC. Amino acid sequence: CSAARLAGGGEQYF.

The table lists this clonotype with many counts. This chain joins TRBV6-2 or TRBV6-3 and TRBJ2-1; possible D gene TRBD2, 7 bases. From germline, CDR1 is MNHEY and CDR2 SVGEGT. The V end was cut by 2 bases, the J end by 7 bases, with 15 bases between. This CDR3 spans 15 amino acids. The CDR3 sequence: CASSYGGASGNEQFF. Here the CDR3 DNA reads TGTGCCAGCAGTTACGGGGGGGCAAGCGGAAATGAGCAGTTCTTC.

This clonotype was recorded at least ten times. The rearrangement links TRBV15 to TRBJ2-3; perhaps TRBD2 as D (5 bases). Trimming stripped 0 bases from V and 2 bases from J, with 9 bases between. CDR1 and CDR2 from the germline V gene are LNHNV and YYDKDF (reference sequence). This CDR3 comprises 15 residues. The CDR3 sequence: CATSRDPGVTDTQYF. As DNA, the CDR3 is TGTGCCACCAGCAGAGATCCCGGGGTCACAGATACGCAGTATTTT.

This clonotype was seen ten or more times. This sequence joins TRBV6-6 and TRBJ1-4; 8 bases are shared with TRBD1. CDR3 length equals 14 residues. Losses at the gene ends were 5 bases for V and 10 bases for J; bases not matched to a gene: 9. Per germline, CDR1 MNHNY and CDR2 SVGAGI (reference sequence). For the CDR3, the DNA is TGTGCCAGCAGTGATTCAGGGGGCAGGGGAAAACTGTTTTTT. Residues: CASSDSGGRGKLFF.

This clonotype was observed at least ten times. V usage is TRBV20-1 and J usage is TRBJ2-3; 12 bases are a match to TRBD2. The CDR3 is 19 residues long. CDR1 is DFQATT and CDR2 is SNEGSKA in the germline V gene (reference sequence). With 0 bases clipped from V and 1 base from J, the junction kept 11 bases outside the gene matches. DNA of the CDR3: TGCAGTGCTAGAGATCCGGCTAGCGGGAGGGCCGTTGGCACAGATACGCAGTATTTT. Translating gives CSARDPASGRAVGTDTQYF.

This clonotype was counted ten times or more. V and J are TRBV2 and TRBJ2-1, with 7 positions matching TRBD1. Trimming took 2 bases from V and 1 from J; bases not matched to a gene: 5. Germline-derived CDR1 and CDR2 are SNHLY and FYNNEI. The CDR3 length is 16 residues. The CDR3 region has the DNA TGTGCCAGCAGTGAAACACCAGGGGGTTCCTACAATGAGCAGTTCTTC. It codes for CASSETPGGSYNEQFF.

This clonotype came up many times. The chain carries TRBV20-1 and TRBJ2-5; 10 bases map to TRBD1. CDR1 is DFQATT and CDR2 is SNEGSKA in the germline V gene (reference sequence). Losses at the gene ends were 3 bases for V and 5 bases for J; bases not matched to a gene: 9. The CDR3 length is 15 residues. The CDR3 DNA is TGCAGTGCTAGTCCCGGGACAGGGGCGAGGGAGACCCAGTACTTC. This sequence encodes CSASPGTGARETQYF.

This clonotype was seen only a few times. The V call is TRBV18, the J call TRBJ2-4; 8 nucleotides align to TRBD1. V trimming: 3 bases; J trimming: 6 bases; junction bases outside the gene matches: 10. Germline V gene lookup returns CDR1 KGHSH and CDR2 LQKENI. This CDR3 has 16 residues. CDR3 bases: TGTGCCAGCTCACCGCCCGGACAGGGTGAAACAAACATTCAGTACTTC. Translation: CASSPPGQGETNIQYF.

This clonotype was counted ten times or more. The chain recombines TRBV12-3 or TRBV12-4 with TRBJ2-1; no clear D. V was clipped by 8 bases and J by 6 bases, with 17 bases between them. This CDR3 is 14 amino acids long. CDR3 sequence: CASHSIGRANEQFF. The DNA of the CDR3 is TGTGCCAGCCACTCGATCGGTCGGGCCAATGAGCAGTTCTTC.

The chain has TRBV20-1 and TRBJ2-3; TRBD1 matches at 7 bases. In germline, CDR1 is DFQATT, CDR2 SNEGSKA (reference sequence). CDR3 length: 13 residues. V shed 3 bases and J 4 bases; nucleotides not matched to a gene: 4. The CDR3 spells CSARRTGSDTQYF. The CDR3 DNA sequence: TGCAGTGCTAGGAGGACAGGCTCAGATACGCAGTATTTT.

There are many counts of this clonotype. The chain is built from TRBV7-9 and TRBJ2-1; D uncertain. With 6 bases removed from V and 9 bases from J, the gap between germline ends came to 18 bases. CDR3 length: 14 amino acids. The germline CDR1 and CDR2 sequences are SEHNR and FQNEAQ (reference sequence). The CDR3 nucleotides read TGTGCCAGCAGAGACAAGGACGAAGCTGCTGAGCAGTTCTTC. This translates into CASRDKDEAAEQFF.

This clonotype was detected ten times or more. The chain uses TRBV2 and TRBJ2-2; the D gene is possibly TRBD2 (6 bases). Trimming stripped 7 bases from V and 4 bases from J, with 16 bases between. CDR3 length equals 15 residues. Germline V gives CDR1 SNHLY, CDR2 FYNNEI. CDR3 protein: CASTEGPTSTGELFF. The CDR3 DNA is TGTGCCAGCACGGAGGGACCCACCAGCACCGGGGAGCTGTTTTTT.

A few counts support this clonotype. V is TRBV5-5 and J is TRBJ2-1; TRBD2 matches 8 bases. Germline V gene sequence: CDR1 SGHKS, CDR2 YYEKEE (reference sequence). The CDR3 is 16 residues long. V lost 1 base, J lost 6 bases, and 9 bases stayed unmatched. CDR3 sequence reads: CASSLLPGGAPNEQFF. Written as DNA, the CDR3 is TGTGCCAGCAGCTTGCTCCCCGGGGGGGCCCCCAATGAGCAGTTCTTC.

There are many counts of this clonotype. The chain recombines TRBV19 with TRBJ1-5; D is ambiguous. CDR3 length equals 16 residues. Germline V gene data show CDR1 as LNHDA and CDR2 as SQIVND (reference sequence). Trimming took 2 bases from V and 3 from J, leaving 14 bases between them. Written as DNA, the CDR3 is TGTGCCAGTAGTATAATGCCAGGCGGCTTCAATCAGCCCCAGCATTTT. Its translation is CASSIMPGGFNQPQHF.